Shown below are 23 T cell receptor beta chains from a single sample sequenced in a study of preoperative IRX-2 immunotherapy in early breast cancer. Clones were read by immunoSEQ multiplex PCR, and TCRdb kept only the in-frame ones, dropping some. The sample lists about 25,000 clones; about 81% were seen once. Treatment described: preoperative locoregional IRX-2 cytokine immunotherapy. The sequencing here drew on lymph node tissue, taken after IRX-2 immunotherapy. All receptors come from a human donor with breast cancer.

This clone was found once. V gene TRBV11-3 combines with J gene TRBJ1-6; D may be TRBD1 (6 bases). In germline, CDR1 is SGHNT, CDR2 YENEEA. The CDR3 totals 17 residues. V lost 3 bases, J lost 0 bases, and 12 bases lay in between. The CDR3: CASSLLGGGSYNSPLHF. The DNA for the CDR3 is TGTGCCAGCAGCTTGTTGGGAGGGGGCTCCTATAATTCACCCCTCCACTTT.

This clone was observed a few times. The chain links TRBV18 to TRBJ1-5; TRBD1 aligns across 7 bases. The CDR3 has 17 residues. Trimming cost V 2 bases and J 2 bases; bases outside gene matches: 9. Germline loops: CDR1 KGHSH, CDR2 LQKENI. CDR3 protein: CASSPGARGRGNQPQHF. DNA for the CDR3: TGTGCCAGCTCACCAGGGGCGAGGGGGCGAGGCAATCAGCCCCAGCATTTT. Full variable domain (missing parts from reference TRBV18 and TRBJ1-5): NAGVMQNPRHLVRRRGQEARLRCSPMKGHSHVYWYRQLPEEGLKFMVYLQKENIIDESGMPKERFSAEFPKEGPSILRIQQVVRGDSAAYFCASSPGARGRGNQPQHFGDGTRLSIL.

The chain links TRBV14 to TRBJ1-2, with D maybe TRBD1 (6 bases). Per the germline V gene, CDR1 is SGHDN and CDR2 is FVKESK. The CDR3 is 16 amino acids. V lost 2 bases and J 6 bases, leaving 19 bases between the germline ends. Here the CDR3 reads CASSQSGEIISNGYTF. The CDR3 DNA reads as TGTGCCAGCAGCCAATCAGGGGAGATTATATCCAATGGCTACACCTTC.

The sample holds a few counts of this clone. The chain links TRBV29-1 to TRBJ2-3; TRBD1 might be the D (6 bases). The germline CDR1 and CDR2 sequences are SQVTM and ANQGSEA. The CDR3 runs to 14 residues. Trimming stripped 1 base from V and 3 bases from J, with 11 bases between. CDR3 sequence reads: CSVEGNRATDTQYF. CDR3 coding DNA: TGCAGCGTTGAAGGGAACAGGGCGACAGATACGCAGTATTTT.

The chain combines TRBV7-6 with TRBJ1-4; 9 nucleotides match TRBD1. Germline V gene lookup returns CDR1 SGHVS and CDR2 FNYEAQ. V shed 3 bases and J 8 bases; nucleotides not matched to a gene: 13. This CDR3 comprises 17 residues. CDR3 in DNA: TGTGCCAGCAGCTTGGGACAGGGATCGGTCATCGGGGAAAAACTGTTTTTT. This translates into CASSLGQGSVIGEKLFF.

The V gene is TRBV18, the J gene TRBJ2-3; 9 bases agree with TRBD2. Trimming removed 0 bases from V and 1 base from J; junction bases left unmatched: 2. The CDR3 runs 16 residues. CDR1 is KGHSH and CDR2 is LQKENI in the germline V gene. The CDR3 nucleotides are TGTGCCAGCTCACCACCTAGCGGGGGTGGCACAGATACGCAGTATTTT. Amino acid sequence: CASSPPSGGGTDTQYF.

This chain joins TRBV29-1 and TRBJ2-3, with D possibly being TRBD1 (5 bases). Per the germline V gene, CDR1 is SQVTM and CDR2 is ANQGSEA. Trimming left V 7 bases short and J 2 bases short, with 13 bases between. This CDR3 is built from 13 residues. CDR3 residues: CSAADRFTDTQYF. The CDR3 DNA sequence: TGCAGCGCCGCAGACAGATTCACAGATACGCAGTATTTT.

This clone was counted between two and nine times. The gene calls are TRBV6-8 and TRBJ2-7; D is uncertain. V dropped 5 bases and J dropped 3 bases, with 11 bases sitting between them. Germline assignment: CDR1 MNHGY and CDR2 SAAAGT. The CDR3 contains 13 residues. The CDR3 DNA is TGTGCCAGCAGTGTGGGCACGAACTACGAGCAGTACTTC. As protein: CASSVGTNYEQYF.

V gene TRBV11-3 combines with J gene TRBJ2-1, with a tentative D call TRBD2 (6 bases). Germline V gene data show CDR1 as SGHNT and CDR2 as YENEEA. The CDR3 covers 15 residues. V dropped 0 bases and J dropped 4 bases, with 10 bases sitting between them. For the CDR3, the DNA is TGTGCCAGCAGCTTAGATTGGGGGGAATACAATGAGCAGTTCTTC. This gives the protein CASSLDWGEYNEQFF.

The CDR3 region has the DNA TGTGCCACCAGCAGAGACAGGAGCTCCTACGAGCAGTACGTC. Residues: CATSRDRSSYEQYV. This sequence joins TRBV15 and TRBJ2-7; D unclear. CDR3 length equals 14 residues. CDR1 is LNHNV, CDR2 YYDKDF, per germline (reference sequence). V dropped 0 bases and J dropped 0 bases, with 6 bases sitting between them.

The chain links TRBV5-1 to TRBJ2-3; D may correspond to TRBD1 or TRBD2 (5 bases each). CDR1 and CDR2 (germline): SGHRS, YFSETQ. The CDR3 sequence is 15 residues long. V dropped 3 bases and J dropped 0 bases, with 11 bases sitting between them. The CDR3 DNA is TGCGCCAGCAGCTGGGACCACCTGAGCACAGATACGCAGTATTTT. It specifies CASSWDHLSTDTQYF.

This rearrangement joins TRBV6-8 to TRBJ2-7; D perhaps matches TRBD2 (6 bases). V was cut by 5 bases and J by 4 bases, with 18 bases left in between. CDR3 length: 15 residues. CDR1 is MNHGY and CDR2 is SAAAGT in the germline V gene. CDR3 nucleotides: TGTGCCAGCAGTAACCCCGGGACTGGGGAGTACGAGCAGTACTTC. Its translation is CASSNPGTGEYEQYF.

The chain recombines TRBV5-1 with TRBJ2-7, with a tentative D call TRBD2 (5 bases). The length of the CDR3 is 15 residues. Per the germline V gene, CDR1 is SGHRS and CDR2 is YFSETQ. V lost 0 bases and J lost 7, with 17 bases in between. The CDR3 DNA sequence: TGCGCCAGCAGCTTGGCCGGGGTCAGCTCAGAGGAGCAGTACGTC. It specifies CASSLAGVSSEEQYV.

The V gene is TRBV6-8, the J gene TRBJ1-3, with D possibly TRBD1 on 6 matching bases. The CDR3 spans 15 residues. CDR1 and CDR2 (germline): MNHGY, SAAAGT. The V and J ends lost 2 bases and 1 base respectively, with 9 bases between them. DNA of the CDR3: TGTGCCAGCAGTTACGGGACAAATTCTGGAAACACCATATATTTT. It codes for CASSYGTNSGNTIYF.

The CDR3 region is CASSPNGRSFNSNQPQHF. CDR3 coding DNA: TGTGCCAGCTCACCAAATGGGCGATCTTTTAATAGCAATCAGCCCCAGCATTTT. This chain uses TRBV18 with TRBJ1-5; no definite D call. Per the germline V gene, CDR1 is KGHSH and CDR2 is LQKENI. V dropped 2 bases and J dropped 0 bases, with 17 bases sitting between them. The CDR3 totals 18 residues.

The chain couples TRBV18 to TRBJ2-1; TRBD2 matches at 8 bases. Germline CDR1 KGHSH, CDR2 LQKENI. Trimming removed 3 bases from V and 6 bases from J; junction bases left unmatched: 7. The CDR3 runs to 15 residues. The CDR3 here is CASSPGLGRGNEQFF. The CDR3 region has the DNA TGTGCCAGCTCACCGGGACTAGGGCGGGGCAATGAGCAGTTCTTC.

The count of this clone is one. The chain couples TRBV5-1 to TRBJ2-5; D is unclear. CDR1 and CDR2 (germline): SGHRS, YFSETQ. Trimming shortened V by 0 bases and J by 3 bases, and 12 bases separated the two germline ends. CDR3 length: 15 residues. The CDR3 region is CASSLVGRREETQYF. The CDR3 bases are TGCGCCAGCAGCTTGGTCGGCAGGCGAGAAGAGACCCAGTACTTC.

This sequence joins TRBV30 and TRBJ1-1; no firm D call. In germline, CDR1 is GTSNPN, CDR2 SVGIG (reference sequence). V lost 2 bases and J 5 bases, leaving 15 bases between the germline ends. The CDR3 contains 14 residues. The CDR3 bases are TGTGCCTGGAGTCTTGGACTACTGGGGACTGAAGCTTTCTTT. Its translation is CAWSLGLLGTEAFF.

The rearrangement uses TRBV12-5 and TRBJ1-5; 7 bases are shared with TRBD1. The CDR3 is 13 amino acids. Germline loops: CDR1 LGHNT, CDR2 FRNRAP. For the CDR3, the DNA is TGTGCCAGCAACAGGGGTAGCAATCAGCCCCAGCATTTT. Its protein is CASNRGSNQPQHF. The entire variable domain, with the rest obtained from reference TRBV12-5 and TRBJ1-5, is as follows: DARVTQTPRHKVTEMGQEVTMRCQPILGHNTVFWYRQTMMQGLELLAYFRNRAPLDDSGMPKDRFSAEMPDATLATLKIQPSEPRDSAVYFCASNRGSNQPQHFGDGTRLSIL.

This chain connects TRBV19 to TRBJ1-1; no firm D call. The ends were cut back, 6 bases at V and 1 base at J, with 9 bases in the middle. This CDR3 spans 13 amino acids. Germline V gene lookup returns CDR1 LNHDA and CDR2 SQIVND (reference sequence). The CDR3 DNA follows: TGTGCCAGTAGGAGCGGAGCGAACACTGAAGCTTTCTTT. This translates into CASRSGANTEAFF.

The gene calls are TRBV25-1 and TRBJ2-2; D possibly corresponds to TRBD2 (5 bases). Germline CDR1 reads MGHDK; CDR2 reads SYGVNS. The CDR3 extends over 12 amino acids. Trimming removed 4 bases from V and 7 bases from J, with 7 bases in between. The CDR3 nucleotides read TGTGCCAGCAGTGGCCGGGGCGGGGAGCTGTTTTTT. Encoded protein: CASSGRGGELFF.

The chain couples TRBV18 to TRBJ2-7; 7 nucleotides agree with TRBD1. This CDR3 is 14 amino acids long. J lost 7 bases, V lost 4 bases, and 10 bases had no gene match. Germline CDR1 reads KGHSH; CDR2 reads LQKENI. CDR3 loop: CASSLGTADTEQYV. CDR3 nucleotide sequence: TGTGCCAGCTCACTCGGGACAGCCGATACGGAGCAGTACGTC.

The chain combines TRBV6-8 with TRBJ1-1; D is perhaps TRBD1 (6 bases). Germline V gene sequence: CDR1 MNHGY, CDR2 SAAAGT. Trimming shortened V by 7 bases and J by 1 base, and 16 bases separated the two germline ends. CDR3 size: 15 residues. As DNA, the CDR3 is TGTGCCAGCAATCGATCAGGGGTTTCGAACACTGAAGCTTTCTTT. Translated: CASNRSGVSNTEAFF.